This TCR beta chain emerged from a study of CD8 T cells in Susac syndrome. The ends were cut back, 5 bases at V and 3 bases at J, with 17 bases in the middle. Germline CDR1 reads MNHEY; CDR2 reads SMNVEV (reference sequence). This CDR3 spans 15 amino acids. Patients with Susac syndrome met the recently defined diagnostic criteria for definite or probable disease. Negative isolation was used for CD8+ and CD4+ T cells, and FACS enrichment was applied to TEMRA cells. RNA amounts of about 0.5 to 1 ug underwent reverse transcription with random hexamers. Amplification of the TCR beta CDR3 was carried out by immunoSEQ multiplex PCR, which spanned a total of 54 Vbeta and 13 Jbeta segments. Each CDR3 protein gets one entry after TCRdb re-called the immunoSEQ multiplex PCR reads with MiXCR. The sample yields about 85,000 distinct CDR3 sequences, 85% to 95% seen once. As to this clonotype: Its antigen is currently unknown.

Notes on the study in general: The number of Susac-specific public clones found was approximately 17 in total CD8+ repertoires and 4 to 6 in CD8+ TEMRA repertoires.

The clonotype was recovered from a human donor with Susac syndrome. The sequenced material came from CD8+ T cells from PBMCs. This chain joins TRBV27 and TRBJ2-7; a weak D match, TRBD2 (5 bases). CDR3 amino acids: CASSPRIQRNYEQYF. The CDR3 DNA is TGTGCCAGCAGTCCCCGGATCCAGCGGAACTACGAGCAGTACTTC.